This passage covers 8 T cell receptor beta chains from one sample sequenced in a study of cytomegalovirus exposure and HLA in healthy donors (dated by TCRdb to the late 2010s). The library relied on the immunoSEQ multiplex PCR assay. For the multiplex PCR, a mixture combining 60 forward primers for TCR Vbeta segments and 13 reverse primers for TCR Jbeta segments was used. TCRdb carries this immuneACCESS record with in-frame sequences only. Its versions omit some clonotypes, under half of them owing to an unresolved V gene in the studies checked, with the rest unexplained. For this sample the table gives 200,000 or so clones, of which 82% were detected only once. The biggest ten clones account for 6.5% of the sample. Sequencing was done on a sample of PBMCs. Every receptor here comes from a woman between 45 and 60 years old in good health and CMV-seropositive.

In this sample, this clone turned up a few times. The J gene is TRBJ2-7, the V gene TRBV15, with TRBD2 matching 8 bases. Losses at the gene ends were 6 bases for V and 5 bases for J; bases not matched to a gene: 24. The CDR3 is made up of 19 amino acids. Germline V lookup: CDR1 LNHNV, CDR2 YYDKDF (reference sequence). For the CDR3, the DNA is TGTGCCACCAGAAATACGAGGGGCGGGAGTACCGGGAGGGGGGACGAGCAGTACTTC. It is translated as CATRNTRGGSTGRGDEQYF.

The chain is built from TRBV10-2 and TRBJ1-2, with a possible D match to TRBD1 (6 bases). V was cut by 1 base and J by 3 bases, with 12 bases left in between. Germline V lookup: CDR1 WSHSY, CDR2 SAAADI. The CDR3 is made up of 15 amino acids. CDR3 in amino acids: CASSEWGRKDYGYTF. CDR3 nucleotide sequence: TGCGCCAGCAGTGAGTGGGGGCGGAAGGACTATGGCTACACCTTC.

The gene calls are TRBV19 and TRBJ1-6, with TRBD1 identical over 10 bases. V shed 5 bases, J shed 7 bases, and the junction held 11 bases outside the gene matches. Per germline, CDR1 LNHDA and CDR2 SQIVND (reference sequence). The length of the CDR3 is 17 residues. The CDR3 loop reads CASSFWDRGTVNSPLHF. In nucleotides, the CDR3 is TGTGCCAGTAGTTTTTGGGACAGGGGAACAGTGAATTCACCCCTCCACTTT.

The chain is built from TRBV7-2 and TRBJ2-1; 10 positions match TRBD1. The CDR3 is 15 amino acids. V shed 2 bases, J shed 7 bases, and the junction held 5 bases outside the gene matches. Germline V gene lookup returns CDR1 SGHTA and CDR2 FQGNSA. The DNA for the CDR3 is TGTGCCAGCAGCTTACCCTCGGGACAGGGGAATGAGCAGTTCTTC. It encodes CASSLPSGQGNEQFF.

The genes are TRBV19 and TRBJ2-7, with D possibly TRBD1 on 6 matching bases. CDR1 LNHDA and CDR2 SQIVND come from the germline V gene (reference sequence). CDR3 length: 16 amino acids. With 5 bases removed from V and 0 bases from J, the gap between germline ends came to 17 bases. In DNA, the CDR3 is TGTGCCAGTAGTCCGACCCGGACAGTCCCCTCCTACGAGCAGTACTTC. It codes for CASSPTRTVPSYEQYF.

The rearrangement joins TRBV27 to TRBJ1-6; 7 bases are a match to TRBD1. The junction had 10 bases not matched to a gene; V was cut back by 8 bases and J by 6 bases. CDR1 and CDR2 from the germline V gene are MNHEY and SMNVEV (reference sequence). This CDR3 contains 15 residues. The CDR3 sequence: CASSLPGQRNSPLHF. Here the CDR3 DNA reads TGTGCCAGCTCGTTACCGGGACAGCGTAATTCACCCCTCCACTTT.

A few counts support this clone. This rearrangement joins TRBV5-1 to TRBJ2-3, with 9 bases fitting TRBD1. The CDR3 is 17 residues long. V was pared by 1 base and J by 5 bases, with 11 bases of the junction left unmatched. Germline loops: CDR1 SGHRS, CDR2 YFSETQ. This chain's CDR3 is CASSLPLTGGFEDTQYF. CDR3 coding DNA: TGCGCCAGCAGCTTGCCCCTAACAGGGGGCTTTGAAGATACGCAGTATTTT.

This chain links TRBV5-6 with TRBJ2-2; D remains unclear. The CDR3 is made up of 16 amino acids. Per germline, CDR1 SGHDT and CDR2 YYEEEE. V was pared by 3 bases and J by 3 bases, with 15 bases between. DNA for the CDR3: TGTGCCAGCAGCTCACCTCGTACCAGTTACACCGGGGAGCTGTTTTTT. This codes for CASSSPRTSYTGELFF.